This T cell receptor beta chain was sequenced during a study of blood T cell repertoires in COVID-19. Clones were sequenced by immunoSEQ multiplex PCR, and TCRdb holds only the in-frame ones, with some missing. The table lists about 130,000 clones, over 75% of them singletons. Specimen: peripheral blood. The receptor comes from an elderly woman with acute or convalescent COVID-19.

The CDR3 is CASSQDRRGNTGELFF. As DNA, the CDR3 is TGTGCCAGCAGCCAAGATCGGCGGGGTAACACCGGGGAGCTGTTTTTT. The chain combines TRBV4-2 with TRBJ2-2; possibly TRBD2 for D (6 bases). Germline V gene data show CDR1 as LGHNA and CDR2 as YNFKEQ. The CDR3 has 16 amino acids. The V gene lost 0 bases and the J gene lost 2 bases, with 10 bases spanning the gap.